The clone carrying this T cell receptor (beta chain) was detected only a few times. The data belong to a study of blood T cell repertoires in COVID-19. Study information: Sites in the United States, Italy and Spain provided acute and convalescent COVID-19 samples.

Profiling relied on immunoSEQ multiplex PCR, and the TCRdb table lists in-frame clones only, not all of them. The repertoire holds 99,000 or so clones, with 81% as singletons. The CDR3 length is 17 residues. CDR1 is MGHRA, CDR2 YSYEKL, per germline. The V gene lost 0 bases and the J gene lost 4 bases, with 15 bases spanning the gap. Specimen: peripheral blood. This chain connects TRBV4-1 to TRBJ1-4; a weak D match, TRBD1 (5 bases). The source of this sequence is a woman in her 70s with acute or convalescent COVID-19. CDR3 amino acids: CASSQDRRGRGNEKLFF. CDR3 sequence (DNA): TGCGCCAGCAGCCAAGATCGGAGGGGACGAGGTAATGAAAAACTGTTTTTT.